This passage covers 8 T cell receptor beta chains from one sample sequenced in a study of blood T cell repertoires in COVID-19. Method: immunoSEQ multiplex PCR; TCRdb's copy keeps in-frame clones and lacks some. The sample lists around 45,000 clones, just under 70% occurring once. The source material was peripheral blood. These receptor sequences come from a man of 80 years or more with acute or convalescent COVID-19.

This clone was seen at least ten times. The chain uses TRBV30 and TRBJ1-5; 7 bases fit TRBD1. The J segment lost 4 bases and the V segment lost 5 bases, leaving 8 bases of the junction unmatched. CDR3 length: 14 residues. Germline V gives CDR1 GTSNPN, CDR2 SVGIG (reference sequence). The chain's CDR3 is CAWGRTGRNQPQHF. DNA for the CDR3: TGTGCCTGGGGGCGGACAGGCCGAAATCAGCCCCAGCATTTT.

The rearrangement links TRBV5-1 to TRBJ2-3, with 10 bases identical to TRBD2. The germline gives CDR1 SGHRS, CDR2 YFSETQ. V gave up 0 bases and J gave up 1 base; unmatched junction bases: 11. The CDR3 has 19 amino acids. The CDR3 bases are TGCGCCAGCAGCTTGGTCCCAGCGGGGGGGTTGGCGGGCACAGATACGCAGTATTTT. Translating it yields CASSLVPAGGLAGTDTQYF. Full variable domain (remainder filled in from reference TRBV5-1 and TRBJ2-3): KAGVTQTPRYLIKTRGQQVTLSCSPISGHRSVSWYQQTPGQGLQFLFEYFSETQRNKGNFPGRFSGRQFSNSRSEMNVSTLELGDSALYLCASSLVPAGGLAGTDTQYFGPGTRLTVL.

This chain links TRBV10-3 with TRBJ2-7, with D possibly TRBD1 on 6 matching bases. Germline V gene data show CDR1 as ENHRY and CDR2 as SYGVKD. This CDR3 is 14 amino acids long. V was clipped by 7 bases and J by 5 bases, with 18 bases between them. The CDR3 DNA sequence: TGTGCCATCACTTCGACAGGCCGTTTCGACGAGCAGTACTTC. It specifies CAITSTGRFDEQYF.

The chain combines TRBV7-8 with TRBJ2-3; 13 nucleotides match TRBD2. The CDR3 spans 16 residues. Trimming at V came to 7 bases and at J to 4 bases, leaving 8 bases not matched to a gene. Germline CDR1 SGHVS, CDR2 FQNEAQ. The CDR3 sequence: CASTYRTSGSADTQYF. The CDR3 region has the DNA TGTGCCAGCACCTATAGGACTAGCGGGAGTGCAGATACGCAGTATTTT.

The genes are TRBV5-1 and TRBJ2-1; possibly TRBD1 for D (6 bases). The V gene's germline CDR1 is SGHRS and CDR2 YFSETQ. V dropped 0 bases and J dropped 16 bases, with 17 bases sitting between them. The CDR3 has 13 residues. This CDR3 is CASSLEPHTGRFF. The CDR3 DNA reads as TGCGCCAGCAGCTTGGAGCCTCACACAGGGAGATTCTTC.

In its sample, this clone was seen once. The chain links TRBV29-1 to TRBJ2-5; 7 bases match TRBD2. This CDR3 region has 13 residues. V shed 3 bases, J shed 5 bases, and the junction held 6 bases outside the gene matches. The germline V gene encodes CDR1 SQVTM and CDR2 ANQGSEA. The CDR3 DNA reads TGCAGCGTTGAGGGGGGGGTCGGGGAGACCCAGTACTTC. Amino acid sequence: CSVEGGVGETQYF. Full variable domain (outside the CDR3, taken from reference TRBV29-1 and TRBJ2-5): SAVISQKPSRDICQRGTSLTIQCQVDSQVTMMFWYRQQPGQSLTLIATANQGSEATYESGFVIDKFPISRPNLTFSTLTVSNMSPEDSSIYLCSVEGGVGETQYFGPGTRLLVL.

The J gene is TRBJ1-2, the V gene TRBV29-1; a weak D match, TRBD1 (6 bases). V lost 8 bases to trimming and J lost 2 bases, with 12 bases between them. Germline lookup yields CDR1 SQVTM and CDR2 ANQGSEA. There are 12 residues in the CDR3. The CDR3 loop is CSSRTENYGYTF. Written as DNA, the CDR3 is TGCAGCTCCCGGACAGAGAACTATGGCTACACCTTC.

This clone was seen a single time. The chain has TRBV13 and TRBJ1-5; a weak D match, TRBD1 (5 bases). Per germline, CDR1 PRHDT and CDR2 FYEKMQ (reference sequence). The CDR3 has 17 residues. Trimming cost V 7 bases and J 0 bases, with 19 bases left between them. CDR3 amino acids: CASTSPAGQLSNQPQHF. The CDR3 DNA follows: TGTGCCAGCACCTCCCCCGCCGGACAACTTAGCAATCAGCCCCAGCATTTT.